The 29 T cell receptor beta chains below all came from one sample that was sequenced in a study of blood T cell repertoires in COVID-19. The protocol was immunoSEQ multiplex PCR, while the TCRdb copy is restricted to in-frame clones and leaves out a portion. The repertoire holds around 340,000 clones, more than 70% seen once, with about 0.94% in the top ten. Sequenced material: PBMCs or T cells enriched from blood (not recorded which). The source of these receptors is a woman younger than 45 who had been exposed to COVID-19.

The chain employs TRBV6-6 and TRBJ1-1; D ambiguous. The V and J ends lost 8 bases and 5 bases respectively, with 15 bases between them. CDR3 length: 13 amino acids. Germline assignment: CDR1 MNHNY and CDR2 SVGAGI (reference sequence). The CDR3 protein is CASRLNERTEAFF. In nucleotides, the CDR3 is TGTGCCAGCCGCCTAAACGAGAGAACTGAAGCTTTCTTT.

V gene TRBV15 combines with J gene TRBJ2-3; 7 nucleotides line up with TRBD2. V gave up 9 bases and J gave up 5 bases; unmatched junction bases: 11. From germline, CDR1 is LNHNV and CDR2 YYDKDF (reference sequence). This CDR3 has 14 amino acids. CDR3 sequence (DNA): TGTGCCACGCGACTAGCAATCCCTCTAGATACGCAGTATTTT. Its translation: CATRLAIPLDTQYF.

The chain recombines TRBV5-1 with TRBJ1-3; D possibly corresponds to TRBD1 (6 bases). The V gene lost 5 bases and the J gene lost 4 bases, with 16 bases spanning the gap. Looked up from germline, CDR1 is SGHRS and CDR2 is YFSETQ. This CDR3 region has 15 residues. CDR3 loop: CASRDSPGLGNTIYF. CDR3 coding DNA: TGCGCCAGCAGGGACAGCCCTGGCCTCGGAAACACCATATATTTT.

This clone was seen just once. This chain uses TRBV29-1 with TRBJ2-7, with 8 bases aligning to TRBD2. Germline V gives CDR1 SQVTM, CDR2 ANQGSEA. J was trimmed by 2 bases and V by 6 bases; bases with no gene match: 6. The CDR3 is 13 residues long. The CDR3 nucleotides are TGCAGCGTGGGCGGGGGGCAAACCTACGAGCAGTACTTC. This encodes CSVGGGQTYEQYF.

Here the CDR3 reads CASSLAGGARETQYF. DNA for the CDR3: TGTGCCAGCAGTTTAGCAGGGGGCGCGAGGGAGACCCAGTACTTC. The chain is built from TRBV28 and TRBJ2-5; 8 bases fit TRBD1. V was pared by 2 bases and J by 5 bases, with 7 bases of the junction left unmatched. The germline CDR1 and CDR2 sequences are MDHEN and SYDVKM. CDR3 length equals 15 residues.

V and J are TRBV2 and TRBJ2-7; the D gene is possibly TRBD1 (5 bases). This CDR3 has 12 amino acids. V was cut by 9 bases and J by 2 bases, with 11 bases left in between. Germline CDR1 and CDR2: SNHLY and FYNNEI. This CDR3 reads CASNRLAYEQYF. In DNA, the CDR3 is TGTGCCAGTAACAGGCTAGCCTACGAGCAGTACTTC.

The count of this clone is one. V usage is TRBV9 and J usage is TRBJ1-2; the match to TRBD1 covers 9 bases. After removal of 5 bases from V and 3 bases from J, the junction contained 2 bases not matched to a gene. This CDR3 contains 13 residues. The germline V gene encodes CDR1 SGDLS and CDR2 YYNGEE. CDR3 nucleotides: TGTGCCAGCAGGGGGACAGGGCACTATGGCTACACCTTC. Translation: CASRGTGHYGYTF.

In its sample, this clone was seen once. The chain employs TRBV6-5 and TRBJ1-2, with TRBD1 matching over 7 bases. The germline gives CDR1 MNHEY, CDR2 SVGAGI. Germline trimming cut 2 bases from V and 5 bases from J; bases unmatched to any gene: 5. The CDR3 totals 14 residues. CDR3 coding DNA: TGTGCCAGCAGTTACAGCCGGACAGGTTATGGCTACACCTTC. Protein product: CASSYSRTGYGYTF.

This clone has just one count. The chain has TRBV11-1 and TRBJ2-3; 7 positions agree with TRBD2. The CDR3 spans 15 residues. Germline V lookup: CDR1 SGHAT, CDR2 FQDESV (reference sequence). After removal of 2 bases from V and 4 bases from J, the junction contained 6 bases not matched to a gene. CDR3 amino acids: CASSLRREKADTQYF. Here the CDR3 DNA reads TGTGCCAGCAGCTTACGGCGGGAGAAGGCAGATACGCAGTATTTT. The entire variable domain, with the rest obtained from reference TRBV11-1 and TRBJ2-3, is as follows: EAEVAQSPRYKITEKSQAVAFWCDPISGHATLYWYRQILGQGPELLVQFQDESVVDDSQLPKDRFSAERLKGVDSTLKIQPAELGDSAMYLCASSLRREKADTQYFGPGTRLTVL.

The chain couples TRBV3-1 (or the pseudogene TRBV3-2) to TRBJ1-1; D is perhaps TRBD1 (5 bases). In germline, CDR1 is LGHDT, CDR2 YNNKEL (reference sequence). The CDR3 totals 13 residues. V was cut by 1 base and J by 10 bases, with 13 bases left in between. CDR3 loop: CASSQGQWRVAFF. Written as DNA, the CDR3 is TGTGCCAGCAGCCAAGGACAGTGGAGGGTAGCTTTCTTT.

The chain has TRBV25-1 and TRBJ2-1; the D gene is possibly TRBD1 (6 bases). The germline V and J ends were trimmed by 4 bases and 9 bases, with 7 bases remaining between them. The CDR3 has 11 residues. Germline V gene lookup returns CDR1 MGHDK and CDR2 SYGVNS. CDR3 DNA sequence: TGTGCCAGCAGTGGAGGGGGTGAGCAGTTCTTC. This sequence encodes CASSGGGEQFF.

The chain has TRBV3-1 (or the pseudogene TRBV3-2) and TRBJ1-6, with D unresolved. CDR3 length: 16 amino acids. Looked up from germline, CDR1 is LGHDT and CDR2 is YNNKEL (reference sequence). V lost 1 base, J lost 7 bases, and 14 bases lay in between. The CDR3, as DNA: TGTGCCAGCAGCCAAGTGGCGGGGATTCGGAATTCACCCCTCCACTTT. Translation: CASSQVAGIRNSPLHF.

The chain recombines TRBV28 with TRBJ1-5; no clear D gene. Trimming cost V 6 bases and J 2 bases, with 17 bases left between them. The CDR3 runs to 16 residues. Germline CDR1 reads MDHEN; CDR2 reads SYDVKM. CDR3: CASSPYPQVGNQPQHF. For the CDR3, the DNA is TGTGCCAGCAGCCCCTATCCCCAGGTCGGCAATCAGCCCCAGCATTTT.

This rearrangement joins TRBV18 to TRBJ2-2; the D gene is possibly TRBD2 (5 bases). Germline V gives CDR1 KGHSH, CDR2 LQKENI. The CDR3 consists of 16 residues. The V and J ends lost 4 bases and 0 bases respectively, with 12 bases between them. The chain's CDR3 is CASSQFSGANTGELFF. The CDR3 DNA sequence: TGTGCCAGCTCACAATTTTCCGGGGCGAACACCGGGGAGCTGTTTTTT.

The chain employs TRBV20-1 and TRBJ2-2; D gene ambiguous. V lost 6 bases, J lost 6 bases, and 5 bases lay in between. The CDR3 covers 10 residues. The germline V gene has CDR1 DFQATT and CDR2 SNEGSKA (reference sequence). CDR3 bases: TGCAGTGCGGGCGCCGGGGAGCTGTTTTTT. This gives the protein CSAGAGELFF.

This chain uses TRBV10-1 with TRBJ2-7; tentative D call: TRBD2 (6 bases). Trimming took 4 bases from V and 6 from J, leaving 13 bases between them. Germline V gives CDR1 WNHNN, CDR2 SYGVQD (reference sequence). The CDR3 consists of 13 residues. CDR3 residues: CASSALPGGEQYF. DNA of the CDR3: TGCGCCAGCAGTGCCCTCCCCGGGGGCGAGCAGTACTTC.

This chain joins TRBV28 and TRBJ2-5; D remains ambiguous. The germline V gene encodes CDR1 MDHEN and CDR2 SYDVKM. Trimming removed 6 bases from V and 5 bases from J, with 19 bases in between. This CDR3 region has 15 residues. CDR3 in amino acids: CASSQPVERMETQYF. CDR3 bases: TGTGCCAGCAGCCAACCTGTGGAGAGAATGGAGACCCAGTACTTC.

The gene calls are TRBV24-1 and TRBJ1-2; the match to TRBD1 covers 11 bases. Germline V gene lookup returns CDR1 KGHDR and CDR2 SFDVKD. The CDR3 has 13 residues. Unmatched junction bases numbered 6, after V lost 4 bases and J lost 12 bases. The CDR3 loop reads CATSDPGQGAHTF. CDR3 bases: TGTGCCACCAGTGACCCTGGACAGGGGGCCCACACCTTC.

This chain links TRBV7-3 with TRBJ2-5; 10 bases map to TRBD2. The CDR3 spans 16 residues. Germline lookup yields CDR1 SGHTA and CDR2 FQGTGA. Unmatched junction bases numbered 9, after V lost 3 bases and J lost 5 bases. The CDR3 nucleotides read TGTGCCAGCAGCTTGGGTCTAGCGGGAGCTGGGGAGACCCAGTACTTC. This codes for CASSLGLAGAGETQYF.

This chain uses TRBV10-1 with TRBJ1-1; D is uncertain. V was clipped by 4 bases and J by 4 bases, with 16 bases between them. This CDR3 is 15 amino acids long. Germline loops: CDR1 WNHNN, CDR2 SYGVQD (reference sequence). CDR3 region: CASSGSRSTGTEAFF. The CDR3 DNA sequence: TGCGCCAGCAGTGGCTCACGCTCAACGGGCACTGAAGCTTTCTTT.

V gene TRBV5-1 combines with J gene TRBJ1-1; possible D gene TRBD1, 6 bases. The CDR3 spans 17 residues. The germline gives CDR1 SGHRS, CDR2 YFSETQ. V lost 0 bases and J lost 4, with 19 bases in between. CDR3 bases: TGCGCCAGCAGCTTGGCCCTTCCGATTGGCAGGGGCACTGAAGCTTTCTTT. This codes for CASSLALPIGRGTEAFF.

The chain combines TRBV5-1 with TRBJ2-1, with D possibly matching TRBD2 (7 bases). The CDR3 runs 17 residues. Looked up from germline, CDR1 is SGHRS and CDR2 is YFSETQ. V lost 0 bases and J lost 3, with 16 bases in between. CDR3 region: CASSLVRRGADYNEQFF. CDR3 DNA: TGCGCCAGCAGCTTGGTGCGCCGGGGGGCTGACTACAATGAGCAGTTCTTC.

The CDR3 spells CASSPRGGLAVYEQYF. DNA of the CDR3: TGTGCCAGCAGCCCAAGGGGGGGACTAGCGGTCTACGAGCAGTACTTC. This chain connects TRBV9 to TRBJ2-7; 11 bases map to TRBD2. CDR3 length equals 16 residues. V dropped 4 bases and J dropped 3; count of bases not matched to a gene: 9. Looked up from germline, CDR1 is SGDLS and CDR2 is YYNGEE.

CDR3 in amino acids: CATSDLQGAVNEQFF. In DNA form, the CDR3 reads TGTGCCACCAGTGATTTACAGGGGGCTGTTAATGAGCAGTTCTTC. The J gene is TRBJ2-1, the V gene TRBV24-1; 9 bases fit TRBD1. Germline CDR1 and CDR2: KGHDR and SFDVKD. Germline trimming cut 1 base from V and 7 bases from J; bases unmatched to any gene: 4. The CDR3 has 15 amino acids.

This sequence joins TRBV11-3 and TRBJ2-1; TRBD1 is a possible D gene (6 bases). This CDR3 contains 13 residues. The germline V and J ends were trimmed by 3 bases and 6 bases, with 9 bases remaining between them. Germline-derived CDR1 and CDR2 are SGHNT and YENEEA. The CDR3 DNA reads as TGTGCCAGCAGCTTGGGACAACCCAATGAGCAGTTCTTC. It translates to CASSLGQPNEQFF.

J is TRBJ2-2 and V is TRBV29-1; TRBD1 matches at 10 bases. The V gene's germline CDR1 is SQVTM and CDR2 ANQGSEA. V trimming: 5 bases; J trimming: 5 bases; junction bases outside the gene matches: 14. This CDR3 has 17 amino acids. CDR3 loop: CSVSGHPGQGVTGELFF. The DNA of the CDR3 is TGCAGCGTTAGTGGACACCCCGGACAGGGGGTGACCGGGGAGCTGTTTTTT.

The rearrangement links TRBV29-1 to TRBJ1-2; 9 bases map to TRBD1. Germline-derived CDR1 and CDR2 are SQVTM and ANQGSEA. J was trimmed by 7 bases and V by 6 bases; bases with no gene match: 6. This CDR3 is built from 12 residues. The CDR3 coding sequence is TGCAGCGTGGGGGGGGACAGGGTTGGCTACACCTTC. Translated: CSVGGDRVGYTF.

Here the CDR3 reads CASSMGGPRGETQYF. CDR3 nucleotides: TGTGCCAGCAGCATGGGCGGCCCCAGGGGAGAGACCCAGTACTTC. The chain is built from TRBV28 and TRBJ2-5; D is possibly TRBD1 (6 bases). Looked up from germline, CDR1 is MDHEN and CDR2 is SYDVKM. CDR3 length: 15 residues. V was pared by 6 bases and J by 4 bases, with 18 bases between.

As DNA, the CDR3 is TGTGCCAGCAGCTTAATGGGACAAACTAATGAAAAACTGTTTTTT. Translated, it gives CASSLMGQTNEKLFF. The gene calls are TRBV11-2 and TRBJ1-4, with D maybe TRBD1 (6 bases). Between the trimmed V and J ends, which lost 2 bases and 1 base, there was a span of 8 bases. Germline V gene sequence: CDR1 SGHAT, CDR2 FQNNGV. There are 15 residues in the CDR3.